This is a list of T cell receptor beta chains from one sample in a study of blood T cell repertoires in COVID-19. Repertoires were generated with immunoSEQ multiplex PCR, while TCRdb's copy carries only in-frame clones and drops some. The sample consists of tens of thousands of clones, 88% of them appearing once. The specimen sequenced was peripheral blood. These TCRs come from a man aged 50 to 60 with active COVID-19. Both conserved end residues are part of each CDR3. D genes are given only for firm matches. Clone size, where shown, is once, few, many, or a class for clones that have expanded.

abundance	v_gene	len	d_gene	j_gene	CDR3nt	CDR3aa
once	TRBV6-6	12	NA	TRBJ2-3	TGTGCCAGCAGGGCTAGCACAGATACGCAGTATTTT	CASRASTDTQYF
NA	TRBV9	13	NA	TRBJ2-7	TGTGCCAGCAGTGGAGGAGAGGCGGGCGAGCAGTACTTC	CASSGGEAGEQYF
once	TRBV5-1	17	NA	TRBJ2-6	TGCGCCAGCAGCCCTATAACAGGTGTCTCTGGGGCCAACGTCCTGACTTTC	CASSPITGVSGANVLTF
NA	TRBV7-2	15	TRBD1	TRBJ2-1	TGTGCCAGCTCGTGGGACGGACAGGGCTTCAATGAGCAGTTCTTC	CASSWDGQGFNEQFF
NA	TRBV6-6	15	TRBD1	TRBJ1-4	TGTGCCGGGGGGTCGACAGGGGCAACTAATGAAAAACTGTTTTTT	CAGGSTGATNEKLFF
once	TRBV12-3/TRBV12-4	13	NA	TRBJ2-2	TGTGCCAGCAGACTAGCATTTTCTGGGGAGCTGTTTTTT	CASRLAFSGELFF
NA	TRBV11-3	14	NA	TRBJ2-1	TGTGCCAGCAGCTTACGGGGGGCGGACTGTGAGCAGTTCTTC	CASSLRGADCEQFF
NA	TRBV4-3	19	NA	TRBJ1-3	TGCGCCAGCAGCCAACACTTACCGCCCCAGGGTAGTACTGGAAACACCATATATTTT	CASSQHLPPQGSTGNTIYF
NA	TRBV6-5	10	NA	TRBJ1-1	TGTGCCAGCTCACGGGTAGAAGCTTTCTTT	CASSRVEAFF
few	TRBV9	14	TRBD1	TRBJ2-2	TGTGCCAGCAGCGGGACAGGGAACACCGGGGAGCTGTTTTTT	CASSGTGNTGELFF
NA	TRBV19	15	TRBD2	TRBJ2-1	TGTGCCAGTAGTATGGCTAGCGGAACCTACAATGAGCAGTTCTTC	CASSMASGTYNEQFF
NA	TRBV7-9	15	TRBD1	TRBJ1-4	TGTGCCAGCAGCTGGGGGTCACAGGGGAATGAAAAACTGTTTTTT	CASSWGSQGNEKLFF
once	TRBV11-2	16	TRBD2	TRBJ2-1	TGTGCCAGCAGCTCAAGAAGTACTAGCGGGAGGGAGGGACAGTTCTTC	CASSSRSTSGREGQFF
NA	TRBV11-3	13	TRBD1	TRBJ2-1	TGTGCCAGCAGCTGGACAGGGATCAATGAGCAGTTCTTC	CASSWTGINEQFF
NA	TRBV13	14	NA	TRBJ2-3	TGTGCCAGCAGCCGTAGCGGATTCACAGATACGCAGTATTTT	CASSRSGFTDTQYF
NA	TRBV19	13	TRBD1	TRBJ2-7	TGTGCCAGTAGTATGACAGGGTCGAGAGAGCAGTACTTC	CASSMTGSREQYF
NA	TRBV29-1	15	TRBD2	TRBJ2-1	TGCAGCGTTGAAGATAGCGGGAGCTCCTACAATGAGCAGTTCTTC	CSVEDSGSSYNEQFF
NA	TRBV6-2/TRBV6-3	12	NA	TRBJ1-2	TGTGCCAGCAGTTATGGGGGGAGCGGCTACACCTTC	CASSYGGSGYTF
NA	TRBV7-2	15	NA	TRBJ1-4	TGTGCCAGCAGCTTAGGCCCGGACCCGGGGGAAAAACTGTTTTTT	CASSLGPDPGEKLFF
NA	TRBV30	16	TRBD1	TRBJ1-1	TGTGCCTGGAGTAAGGTTGGGGGGACAGGGAACACTGAAGCTTTCTTT	CAWSKVGGTGNTEAFF
NA	TRBV10-3	13	TRBD1	TRBJ1-6	TGTGCCATCAGGGACAGGGTTGATTCACCCCTCCACTTT	CAIRDRVDSPLHF
NA	TRBV24-1	14	NA	TRBJ2-2	TGTGCCACCAGTCCGGGAGTTCACACCGGGGAGCTGTTTTTT	CATSPGVHTGELFF
NA	TRBV7-2	14	TRBD1	TRBJ1-5	TGTGCCAGCAGCCCCCGGACAGGGGATCAGCCCCAGCATTTT	CASSPRTGDQPQHF
NA	TRBV3-1/TRBV3-2	14	TRBD2	TRBJ2-1	TGTGCCAGCAGCCAAGCTAGCGGGGTTAATGAGCAGTTCTTC	CASSQASGVNEQFF
NA	TRBV4-3	16	TRBD1	TRBJ2-6	TGCGCCAGCAGCCAGACAGGGGTCTCTGGGGCCAACGTCCTGACTTTC	CASSQTGVSGANVLTF
once	TRBV6-6	13	NA	TRBJ1-1	TGTGCCAGCAGTTACGGTAGGGAGGCTAGTGCTTTCTTT	CASSYGREASAFF
NA	TRBV28	12	TRBD2	TRBJ2-3	TGTGCCACCAGCGGGAGCGGTGATACGCAGTATTTT	CATSGSGDTQYF
few	TRBV6-5	14	TRBD1	TRBJ1-3	TGTGCCAGCAGGGGGACAGGGACTGGAAACACCATATATTTT	CASRGTGTGNTIYF
NA	TRBV10-1	12	NA	TRBJ2-1	TGCGCCACCAGGGGCCCCGGACTGTCATGGTTCTTC	CATRGPGLSWFF
NA	TRBV12-3/TRBV12-4	13	TRBD2	TRBJ2-1	TGTGCCACGGGACTAGCTTTGTTCGATGAGCAGTTCTTC	CATGLALFDEQFF
NA	TRBV19	15	NA	TRBJ1-1	TGTGCCAGTAGTATAGATCGGTCGAGGGACACTGAAGCTTTCTTT	CASSIDRSRDTEAFF